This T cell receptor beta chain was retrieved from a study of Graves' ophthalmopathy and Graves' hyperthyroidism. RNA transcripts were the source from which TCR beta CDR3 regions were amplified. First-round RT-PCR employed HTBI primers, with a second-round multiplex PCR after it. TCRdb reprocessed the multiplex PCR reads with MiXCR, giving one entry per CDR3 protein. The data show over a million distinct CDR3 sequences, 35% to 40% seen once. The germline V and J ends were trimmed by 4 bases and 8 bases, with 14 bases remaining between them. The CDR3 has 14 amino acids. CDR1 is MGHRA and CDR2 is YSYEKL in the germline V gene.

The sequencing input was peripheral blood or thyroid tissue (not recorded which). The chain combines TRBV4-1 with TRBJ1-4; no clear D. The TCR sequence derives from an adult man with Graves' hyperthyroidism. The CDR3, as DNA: TGCGCCAGCAGCCCGGGGAGTTTGGGAGAAAAACTGTTTTTT. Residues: CASSPGSLGEKLFF.